This TCR beta chain appears in the sequencing data of a study of cytomegalovirus exposure and HLA in healthy donors. Across the study: Among about 200 million T cells, an earlier analysis found 117 million unique TCR beta sequences.

The study sampled nominally healthy donors, though unrecorded immune exposures were likely. In the PCR, 60 Vbeta and 13 Jbeta primers were used. Profiled with immunoSEQ multiplex PCR; TCRdb holds only in-frame clones, not every one. The repertoire holds roughly 100,000 clones, with about four fifths as singletons. This TCR was recovered from a female donor in good health and CMV-seropositive. Sequencing was done on a sample of PBMCs.

This CDR3 reads CASSPRSNSPLHF. The CDR3 bases are TGTGCCAGCAGCCCCCGGAGCAATTCACCCCTCCACTTT. The chain links TRBV7-6 to TRBJ1-6; no firm D call. Trimming pared 5 bases from V and 7 bases from J, leaving 9 bases between. Germline V lookup: CDR1 SGHVS, CDR2 FNYEAQ. The CDR3 covers 13 residues.